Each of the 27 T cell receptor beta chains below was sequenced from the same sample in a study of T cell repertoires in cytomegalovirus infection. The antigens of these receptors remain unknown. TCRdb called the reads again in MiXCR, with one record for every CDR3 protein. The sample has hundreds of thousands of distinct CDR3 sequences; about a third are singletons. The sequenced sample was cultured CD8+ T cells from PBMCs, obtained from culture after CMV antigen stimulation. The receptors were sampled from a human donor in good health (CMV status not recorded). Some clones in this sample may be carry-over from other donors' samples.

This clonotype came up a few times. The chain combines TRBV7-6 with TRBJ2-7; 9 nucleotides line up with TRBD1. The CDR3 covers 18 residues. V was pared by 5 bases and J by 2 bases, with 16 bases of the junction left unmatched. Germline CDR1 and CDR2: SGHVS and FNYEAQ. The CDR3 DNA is TGTGCCAGCAGCCCCCTTCCGCCGGACAGGGGAACGACCTACGAGCAGTACTTC. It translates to CASSPLPPDRGTTYEQYF.

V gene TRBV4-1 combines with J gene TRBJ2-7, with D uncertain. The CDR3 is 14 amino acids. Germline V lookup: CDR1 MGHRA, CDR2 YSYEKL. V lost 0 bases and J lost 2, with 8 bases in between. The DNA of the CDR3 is TGCGCCAGCAGCCAAGAGCATGGGGCCTACGAGCAGTACGTC. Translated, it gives CASSQEHGAYEQYV.

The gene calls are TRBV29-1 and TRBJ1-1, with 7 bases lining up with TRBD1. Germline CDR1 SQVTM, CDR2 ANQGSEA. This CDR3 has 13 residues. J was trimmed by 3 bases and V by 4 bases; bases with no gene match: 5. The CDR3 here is CSVALTGDTEAFF. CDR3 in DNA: TGCAGCGTTGCCCTTACAGGGGACACTGAAGCTTTCTTT.

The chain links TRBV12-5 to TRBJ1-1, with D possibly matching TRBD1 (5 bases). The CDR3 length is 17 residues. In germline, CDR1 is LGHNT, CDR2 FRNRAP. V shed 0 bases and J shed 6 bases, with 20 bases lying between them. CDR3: CASGLVLDGGVSSEAFF. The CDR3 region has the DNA TGTGCTAGTGGTTTGGTACTAGACGGGGGGGTAAGTTCTGAAGCTTTCTTT.

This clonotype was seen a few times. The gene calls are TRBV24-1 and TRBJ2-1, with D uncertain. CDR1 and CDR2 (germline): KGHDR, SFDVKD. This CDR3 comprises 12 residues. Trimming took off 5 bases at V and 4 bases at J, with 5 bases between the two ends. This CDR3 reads CATSGAYNEQFF. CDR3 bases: TGTGCCACCAGTGGGGCGTACAATGAGCAGTTCTTC.

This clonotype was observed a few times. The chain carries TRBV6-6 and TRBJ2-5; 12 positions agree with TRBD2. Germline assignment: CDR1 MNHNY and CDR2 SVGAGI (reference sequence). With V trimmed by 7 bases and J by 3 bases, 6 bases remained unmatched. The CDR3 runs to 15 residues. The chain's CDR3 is CASISSGGDKETQYF. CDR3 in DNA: TGTGCCAGCATCTCTAGCGGGGGGGACAAAGAGACCCAGTACTTC.

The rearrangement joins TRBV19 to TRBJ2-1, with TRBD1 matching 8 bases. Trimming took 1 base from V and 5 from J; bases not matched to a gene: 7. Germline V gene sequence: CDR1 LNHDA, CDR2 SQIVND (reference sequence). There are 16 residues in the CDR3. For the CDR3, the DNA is TGTGCCAGTAGTATAGTAAGGGACAGGAATGACAATGAGCAGTTCTTC. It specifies CASSIVRDRNDNEQFF.

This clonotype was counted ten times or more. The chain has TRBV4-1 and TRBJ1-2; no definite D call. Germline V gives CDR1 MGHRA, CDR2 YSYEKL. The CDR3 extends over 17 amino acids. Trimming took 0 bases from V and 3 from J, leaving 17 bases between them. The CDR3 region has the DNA TGCGCCAGCAGCCAAGAAAGTGTAACTCGGCACGACTATGGCTACACCTTC. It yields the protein CASSQESVTRHDYGYTF.

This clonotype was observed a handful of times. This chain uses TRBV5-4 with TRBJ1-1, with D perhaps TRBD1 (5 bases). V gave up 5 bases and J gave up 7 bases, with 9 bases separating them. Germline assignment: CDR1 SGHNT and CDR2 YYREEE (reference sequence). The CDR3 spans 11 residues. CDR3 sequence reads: CASRLRGEAFF. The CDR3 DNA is TGTGCCAGCAGACTGAGGGGTGAAGCTTTCTTT.

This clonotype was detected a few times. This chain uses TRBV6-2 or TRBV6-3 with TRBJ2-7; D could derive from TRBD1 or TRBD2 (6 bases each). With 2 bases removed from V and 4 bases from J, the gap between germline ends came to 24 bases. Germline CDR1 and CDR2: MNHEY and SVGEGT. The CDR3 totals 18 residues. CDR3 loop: CASSYPGALSEGVYEQYF. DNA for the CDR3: TGTGCCAGCAGTTACCCAGGGGCCCTCTCGGAGGGAGTGTACGAGCAGTACTTC.

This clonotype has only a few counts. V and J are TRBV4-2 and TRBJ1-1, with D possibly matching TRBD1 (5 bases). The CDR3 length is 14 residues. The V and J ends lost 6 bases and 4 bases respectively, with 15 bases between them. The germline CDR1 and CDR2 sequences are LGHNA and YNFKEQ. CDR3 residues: CASSETAVGTEAFF. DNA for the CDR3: TGTGCCAGCAGTGAGACAGCCGTGGGCACTGAAGCTTTCTTT.

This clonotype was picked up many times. CDR3 bases: TGTGCCAGCAGCTTCGGGGCGGAGCGCACAGATACGCAGTATTTT. It codes for CASSFGAERTDTQYF. The chain joins TRBV7-6 to TRBJ2-3; D is possibly TRBD1 or TRBD2 (5 bases each). V was clipped by 3 bases and J by 1 base, with 11 bases between them. The CDR3 spans 15 residues. CDR1 is SGHVS and CDR2 is FNYEAQ in the germline V gene.

The CDR3 sequence is CASSLSRTGDYGYTF. As DNA, the CDR3 is TGTGCCAGCAGTTTATCGCGGACAGGGGACTATGGCTACACCTTC. The chain is built from TRBV27 and TRBJ1-2; 9 nucleotides line up with TRBD1. Germline V CDR1 and CDR2: MNHEY, SMNVEV (reference sequence). This CDR3 spans 15 amino acids. The junction had 2 bases not matched to a gene; V was cut back by 0 bases and J by 3 bases.

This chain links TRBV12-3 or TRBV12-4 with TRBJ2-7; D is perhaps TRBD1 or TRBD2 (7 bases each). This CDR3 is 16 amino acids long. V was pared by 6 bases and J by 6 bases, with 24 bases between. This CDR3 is CASSSASAGAGGEQYF. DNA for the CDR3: TGTGCCAGCAGCTCCGCCTCGGCGGGGGCAGGGGGCGAGCAGTACTTC.

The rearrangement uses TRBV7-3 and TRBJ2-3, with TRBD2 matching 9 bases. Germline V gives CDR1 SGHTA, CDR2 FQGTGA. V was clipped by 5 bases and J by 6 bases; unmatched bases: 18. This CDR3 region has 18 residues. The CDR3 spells CASSPSGGSGGPGDTQYF. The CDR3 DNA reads TGTGCCAGCAGCCCATCCGGCGGAAGCGGGGGGCCGGGGGATACGCAGTATTTT. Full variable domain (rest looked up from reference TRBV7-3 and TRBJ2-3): GAGVSQTPSNKVTEKGKYVELRCDPISGHTALYWYRQSLGQGPEFLIYFQGTGAADDSGLPNDRFFAVRPEGSVSTLKIQRTERGDSAVYLCASSPSGGSGGPGDTQYFGPGTRLTVL.

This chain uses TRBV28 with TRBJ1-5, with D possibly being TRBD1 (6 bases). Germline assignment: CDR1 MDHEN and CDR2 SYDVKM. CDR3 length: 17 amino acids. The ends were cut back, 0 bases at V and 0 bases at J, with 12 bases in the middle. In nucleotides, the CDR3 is TGTGCCAGCAGTTTATGGGCGGGGGGCCGTAGCAATCAGCCCCAGCATTTT. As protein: CASSLWAGGRSNQPQHF.

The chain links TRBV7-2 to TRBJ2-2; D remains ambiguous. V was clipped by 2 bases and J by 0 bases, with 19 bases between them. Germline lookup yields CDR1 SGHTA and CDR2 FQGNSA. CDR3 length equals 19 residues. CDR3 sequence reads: CASSLSLLASLANTGELFF. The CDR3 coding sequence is TGTGCCAGCAGCTTATCGCTTTTGGCATCCCTTGCGAACACCGGGGAGCTGTTTTTT.

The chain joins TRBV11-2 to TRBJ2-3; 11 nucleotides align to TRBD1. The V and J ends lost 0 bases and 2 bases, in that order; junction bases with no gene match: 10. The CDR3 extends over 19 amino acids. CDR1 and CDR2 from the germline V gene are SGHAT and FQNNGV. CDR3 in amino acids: CASSLDRTGGAVPTDTQYF. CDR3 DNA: TGTGCCAGCAGCTTAGATAGGACAGGGGGCGCGGTCCCCACAGATACGCAGTATTTT.

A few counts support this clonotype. The DNA for the CDR3 is TGTGCCAGCCGGGGGGGCTCATTTCCCCAAGAGACCCAGTACTTC. It is translated as CASRGGSFPQETQYF. V and J are TRBV12-3 or TRBV12-4 and TRBJ2-5; TRBD2 aligns across 8 bases. Trimming removed 8 bases from V and 1 base from J; junction bases left unmatched: 9. The CDR3 is 15 residues long.

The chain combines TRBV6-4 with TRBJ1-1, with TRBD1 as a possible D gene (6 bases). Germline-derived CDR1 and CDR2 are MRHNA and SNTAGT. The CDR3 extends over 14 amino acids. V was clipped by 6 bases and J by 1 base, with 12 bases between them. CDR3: CASRKGGGNTEAFF. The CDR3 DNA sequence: TGTGCCAGCAGGAAAGGGGGGGGGAACACTGAAGCTTTCTTT.

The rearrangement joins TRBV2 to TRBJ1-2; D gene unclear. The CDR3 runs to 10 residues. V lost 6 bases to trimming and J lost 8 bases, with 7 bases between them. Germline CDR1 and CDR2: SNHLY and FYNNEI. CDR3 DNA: TGTGCCAGCAGGGATAGAGGCTACACCTTC. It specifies CASRDRGYTF.

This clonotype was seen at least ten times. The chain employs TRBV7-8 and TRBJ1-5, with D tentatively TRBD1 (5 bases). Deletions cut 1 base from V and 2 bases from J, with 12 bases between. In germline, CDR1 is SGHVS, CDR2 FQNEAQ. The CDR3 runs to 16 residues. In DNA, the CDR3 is TGTGCCAGCAGCTTAGATATCCTAGGGGGCAATCAGCCCCAGCATTTT. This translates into CASSLDILGGNQPQHF.

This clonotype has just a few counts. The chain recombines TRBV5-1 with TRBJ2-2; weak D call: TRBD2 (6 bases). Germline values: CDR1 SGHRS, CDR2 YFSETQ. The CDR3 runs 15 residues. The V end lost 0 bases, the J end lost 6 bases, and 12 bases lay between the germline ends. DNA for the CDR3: TGCGCCAGCAGCTTGGCCCCCGGGGGTCCCGGGGAGCTGTTTTTT. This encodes CASSLAPGGPGELFF.

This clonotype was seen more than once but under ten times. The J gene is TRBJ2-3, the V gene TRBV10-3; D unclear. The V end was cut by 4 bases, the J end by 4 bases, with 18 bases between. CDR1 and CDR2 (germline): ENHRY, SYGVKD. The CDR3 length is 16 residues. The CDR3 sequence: CAISGEGWSVADTQYF. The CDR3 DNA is TGTGCCATCAGTGGAGAAGGGTGGTCTGTCGCAGATACGCAGTATTTT.

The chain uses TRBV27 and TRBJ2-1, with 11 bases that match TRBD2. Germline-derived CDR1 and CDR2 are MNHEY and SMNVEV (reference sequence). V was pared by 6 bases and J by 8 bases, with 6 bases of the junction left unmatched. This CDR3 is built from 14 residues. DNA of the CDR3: TGTGCCAGCAGCCCTAGCGGGGGGACCGATGAGCAGTTCTTC. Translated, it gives CASSPSGGTDEQFF.

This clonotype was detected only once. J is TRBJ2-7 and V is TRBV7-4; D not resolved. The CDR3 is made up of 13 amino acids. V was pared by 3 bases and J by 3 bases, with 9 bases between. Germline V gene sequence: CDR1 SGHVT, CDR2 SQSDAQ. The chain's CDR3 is CASSFAEYYEQYV. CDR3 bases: TGTGCCAGCAGCTTTGCAGAATACTACGAGCAGTACGTC.

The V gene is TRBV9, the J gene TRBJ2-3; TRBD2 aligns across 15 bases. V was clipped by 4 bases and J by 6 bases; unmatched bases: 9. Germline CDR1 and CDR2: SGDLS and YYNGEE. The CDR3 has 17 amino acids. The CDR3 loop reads CASSSRTSGGVLDTQYF. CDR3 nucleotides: TGTGCCAGCAGCTCCCGGACTAGCGGGGGGGTGCTCGATACGCAGTATTTT.